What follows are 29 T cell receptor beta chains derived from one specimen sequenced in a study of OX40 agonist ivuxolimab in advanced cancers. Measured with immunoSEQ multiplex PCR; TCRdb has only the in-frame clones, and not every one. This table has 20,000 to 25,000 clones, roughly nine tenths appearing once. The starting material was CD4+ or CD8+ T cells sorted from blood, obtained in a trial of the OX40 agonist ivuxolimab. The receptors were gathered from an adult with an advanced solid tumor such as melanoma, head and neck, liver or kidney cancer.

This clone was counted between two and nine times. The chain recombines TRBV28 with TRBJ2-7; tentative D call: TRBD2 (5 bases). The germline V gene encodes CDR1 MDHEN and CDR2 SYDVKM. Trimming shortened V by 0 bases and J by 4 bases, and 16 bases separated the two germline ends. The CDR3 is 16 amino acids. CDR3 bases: TGTGCCAGCAGTTTATGGGGTTGGGGAGCCGGGTACGAGCAGTACTTC. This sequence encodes CASSLWGWGAGYEQYF.

The CDR3 is CASGPGTTSYEQYF. The CDR3 DNA follows: TGCGCCAGCGGTCCGGGCACCACCTCCTACGAGCAGTACTTC. The chain couples TRBV5-1 to TRBJ2-7, with D uncertain. The CDR3 has 14 residues. Germline-derived CDR1 and CDR2 are SGHRS and YFSETQ. V was shortened by 7 bases and J by 0 bases, with 14 bases between the two germline ends.

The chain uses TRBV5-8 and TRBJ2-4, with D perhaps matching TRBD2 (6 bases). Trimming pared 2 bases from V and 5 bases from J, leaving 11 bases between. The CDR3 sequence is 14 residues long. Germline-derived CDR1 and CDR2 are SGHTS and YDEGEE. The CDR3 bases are TGTGCCAGCAGCTTTGGAGGGAGCCAAAACATTCAGTACTTC. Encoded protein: CASSFGGSQNIQYF.

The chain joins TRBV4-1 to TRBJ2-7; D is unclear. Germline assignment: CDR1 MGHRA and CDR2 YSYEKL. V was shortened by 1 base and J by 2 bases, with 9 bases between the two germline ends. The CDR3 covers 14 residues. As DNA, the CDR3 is TGCGCCAGCAGCCAAGTGTCAGCCACCTACGAGCAGTACTTC. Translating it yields CASSQVSATYEQYF.

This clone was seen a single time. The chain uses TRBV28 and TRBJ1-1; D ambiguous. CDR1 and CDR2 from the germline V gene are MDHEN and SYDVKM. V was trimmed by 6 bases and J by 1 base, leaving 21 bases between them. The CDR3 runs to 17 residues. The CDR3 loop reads CASRRNLGMYQNTEAFF. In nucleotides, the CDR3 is TGTGCCAGCAGACGAAATCTAGGGATGTACCAGAACACTGAAGCTTTCTTT.

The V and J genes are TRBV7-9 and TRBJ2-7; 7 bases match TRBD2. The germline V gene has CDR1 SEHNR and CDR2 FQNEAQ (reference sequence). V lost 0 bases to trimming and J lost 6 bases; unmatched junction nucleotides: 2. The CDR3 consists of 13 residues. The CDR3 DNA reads TGTGCCAGCAGCTTAGCGGGAGGGCCCGAGCAGTACTTC. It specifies CASSLAGGPEQYF. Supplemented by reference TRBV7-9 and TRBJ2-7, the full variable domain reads DTGVSQNPRHKITKRGQNVTFRCDPISEHNRLYWYRQTLGQGPEFLTYFQNEAQLEKSRLLSDRFSAERPKGSFSTLEIQRTEQGDSAMYLCASSLAGGPEQYFGPGTRLTVT.

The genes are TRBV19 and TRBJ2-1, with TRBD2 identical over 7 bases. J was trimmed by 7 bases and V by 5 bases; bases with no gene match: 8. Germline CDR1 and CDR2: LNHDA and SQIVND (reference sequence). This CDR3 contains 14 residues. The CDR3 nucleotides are TGTGCCAGTAGTCCCCGGGGAGGGCTGAATGAGCAGTTCTTC. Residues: CASSPRGGLNEQFF.

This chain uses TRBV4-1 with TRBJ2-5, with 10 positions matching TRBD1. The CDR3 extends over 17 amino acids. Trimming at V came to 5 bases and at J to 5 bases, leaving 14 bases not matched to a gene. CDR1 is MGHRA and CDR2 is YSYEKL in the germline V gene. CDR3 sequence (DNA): TGCGCCAGCAGCTTAGCGGGACAGGGGTTTGCATGGGAGACCCAGTACTTC. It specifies CASSLAGQGFAWETQYF.

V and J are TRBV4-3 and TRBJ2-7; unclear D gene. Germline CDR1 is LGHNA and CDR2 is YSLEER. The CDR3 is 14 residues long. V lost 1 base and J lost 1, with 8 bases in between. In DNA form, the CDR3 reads TGCGCCAGCAGCCAAGTGGCAGATTCCTACGAGCAGTACTTC. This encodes CASSQVADSYEQYF.

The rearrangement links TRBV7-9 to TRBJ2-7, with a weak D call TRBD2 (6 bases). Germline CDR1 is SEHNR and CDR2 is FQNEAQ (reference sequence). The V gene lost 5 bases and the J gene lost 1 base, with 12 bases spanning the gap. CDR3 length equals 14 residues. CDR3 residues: CASSPPTSSYEQYF. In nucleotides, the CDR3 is TGTGCCAGCAGCCCGCCGACTAGTTCCTACGAGCAGTACTTC. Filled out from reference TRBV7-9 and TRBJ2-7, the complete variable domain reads DTGVSQNPRHKITKRGQNVTFRCDPISEHNRLYWYRQTLGQGPEFLTYFQNEAQLEKSRLLSDRFSAERPKGSFSTLEIQRTEQGDSAMYLCASSPPTSSYEQYFGPGTRLTVT.

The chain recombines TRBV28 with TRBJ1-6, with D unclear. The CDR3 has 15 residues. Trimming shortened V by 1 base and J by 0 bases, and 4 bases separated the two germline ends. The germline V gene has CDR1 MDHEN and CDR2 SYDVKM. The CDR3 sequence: CASSLFNSYNSPLHF. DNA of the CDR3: TGTGCCAGCAGTTTATTCAACTCCTATAATTCACCCCTCCACTTT.

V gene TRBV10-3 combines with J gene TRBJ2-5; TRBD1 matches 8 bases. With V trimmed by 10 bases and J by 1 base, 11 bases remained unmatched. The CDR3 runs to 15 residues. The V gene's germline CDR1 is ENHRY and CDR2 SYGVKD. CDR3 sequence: CATENEGTGQETQYF. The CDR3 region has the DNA TGTGCCACCGAGAACGAAGGGACAGGCCAAGAGACCCAGTACTTC.

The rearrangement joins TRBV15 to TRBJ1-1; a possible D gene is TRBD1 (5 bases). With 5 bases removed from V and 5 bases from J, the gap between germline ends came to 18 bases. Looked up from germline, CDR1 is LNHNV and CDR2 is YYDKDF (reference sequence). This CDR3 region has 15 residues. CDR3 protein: CATSRHGQGGTEAFF. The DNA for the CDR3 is TGTGCCACCAGCCGACACGGGCAGGGAGGGACTGAAGCTTTCTTT.

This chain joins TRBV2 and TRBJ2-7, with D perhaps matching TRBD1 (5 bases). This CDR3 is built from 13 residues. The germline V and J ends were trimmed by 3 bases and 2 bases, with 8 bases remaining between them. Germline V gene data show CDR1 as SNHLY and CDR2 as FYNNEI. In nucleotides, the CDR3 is TGTGCCAGCAGTGATAGGACAACCTACGAGCAGTACTTC. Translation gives CASSDRTTYEQYF.

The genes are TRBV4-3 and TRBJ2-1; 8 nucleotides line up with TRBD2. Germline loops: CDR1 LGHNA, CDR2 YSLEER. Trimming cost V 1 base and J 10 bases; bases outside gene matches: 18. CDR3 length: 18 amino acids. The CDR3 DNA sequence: TGCGCCAGCAGCCAAGGTGTGGCTGGATTCACTAGCGGAAGGGAGCAGTTCTTC. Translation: CASSQGVAGFTSGREQFF.

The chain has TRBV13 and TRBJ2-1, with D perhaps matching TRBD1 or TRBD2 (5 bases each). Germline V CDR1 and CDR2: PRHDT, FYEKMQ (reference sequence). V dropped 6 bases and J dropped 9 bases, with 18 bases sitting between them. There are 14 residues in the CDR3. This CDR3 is CASSPLRGPGEQFF. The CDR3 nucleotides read TGTGCCAGCAGTCCCCTTCGGGGCCCTGGTGAGCAGTTCTTC.

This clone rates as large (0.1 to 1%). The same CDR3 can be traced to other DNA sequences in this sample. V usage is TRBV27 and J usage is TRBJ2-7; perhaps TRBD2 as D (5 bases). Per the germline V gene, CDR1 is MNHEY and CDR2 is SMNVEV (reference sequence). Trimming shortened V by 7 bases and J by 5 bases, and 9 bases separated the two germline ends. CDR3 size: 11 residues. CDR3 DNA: TGTGCCAGCAAAGCTAGCAACGAGCAGTACTTC. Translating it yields CASKASNEQYF.

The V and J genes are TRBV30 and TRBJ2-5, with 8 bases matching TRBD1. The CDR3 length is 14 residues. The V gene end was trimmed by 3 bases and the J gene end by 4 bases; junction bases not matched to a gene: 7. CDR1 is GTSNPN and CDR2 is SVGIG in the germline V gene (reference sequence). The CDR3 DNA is TGTGCCTGGAGCAGACAGGGGCGAGGAGAGACCCAGTACTTC. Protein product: CAWSRQGRGETQYF. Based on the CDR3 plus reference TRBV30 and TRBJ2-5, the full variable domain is SQTIHQWPATLVQPVGSPLSLECTVEGTSNPNLYWYRQAAGRGLQLLFYSVGIGQISSEVPQNLSASRPQDRQFILSSKKLLLSDSGFYLCAWSRQGRGETQYFGPGTRLLVL.

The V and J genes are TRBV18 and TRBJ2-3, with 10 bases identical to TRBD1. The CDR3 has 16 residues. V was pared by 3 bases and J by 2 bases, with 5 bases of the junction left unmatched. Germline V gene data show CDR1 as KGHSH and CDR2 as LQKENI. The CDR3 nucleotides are TGTGCCAGCTCACCGACAGGGGGCGAGGACACAGATACGCAGTATTTT. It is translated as CASSPTGGEDTDTQYF.

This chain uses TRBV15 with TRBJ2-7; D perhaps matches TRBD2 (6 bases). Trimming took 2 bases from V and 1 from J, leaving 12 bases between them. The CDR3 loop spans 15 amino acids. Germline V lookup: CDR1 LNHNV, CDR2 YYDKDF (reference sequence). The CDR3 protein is CATSRLGTQSYEQYF. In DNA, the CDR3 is TGTGCCACCAGCAGACTCGGGACTCAATCCTACGAGCAGTACTTC. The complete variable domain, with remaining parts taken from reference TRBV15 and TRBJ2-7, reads DAMVIQNPRYQVTQFGKPVTLSCSQTLNHNVMYWYQQKSSQAPKLLFHYYDKDFNNEADTPDNFQSRRPNTSFCFLDIRSPGLGDTAMYLCATSRLGTQSYEQYFGPGTRLTVT.

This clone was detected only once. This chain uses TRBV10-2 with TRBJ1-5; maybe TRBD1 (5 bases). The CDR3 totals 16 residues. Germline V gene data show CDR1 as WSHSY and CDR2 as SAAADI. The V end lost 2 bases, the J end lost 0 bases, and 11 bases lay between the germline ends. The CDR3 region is CASSEGAGISNQPQHF. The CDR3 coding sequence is TGCGCCAGCAGTGAGGGGGCAGGAATTAGCAATCAGCCCCAGCATTTT.

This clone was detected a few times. This chain's CDR3 is CASTTGFRSNQPQHF. CDR3 nucleotide sequence: TGTGCCAGTACGACAGGGTTTAGGAGCAATCAGCCCCAGCATTTT. The V gene is TRBV19, the J gene TRBJ1-5; 7 bases line up with TRBD1. Germline loops: CDR1 LNHDA, CDR2 SQIVND (reference sequence). V dropped 7 bases and J dropped 1; count of bases not matched to a gene: 7. The CDR3 runs 15 residues.

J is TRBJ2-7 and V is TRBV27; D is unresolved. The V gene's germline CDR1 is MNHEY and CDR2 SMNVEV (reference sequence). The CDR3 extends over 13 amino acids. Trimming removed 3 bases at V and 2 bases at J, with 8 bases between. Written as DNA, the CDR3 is TGTGCCAGCAGTTTGGGCGGACCCTACGAGCAGTACTTC. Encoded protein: CASSLGGPYEQYF.

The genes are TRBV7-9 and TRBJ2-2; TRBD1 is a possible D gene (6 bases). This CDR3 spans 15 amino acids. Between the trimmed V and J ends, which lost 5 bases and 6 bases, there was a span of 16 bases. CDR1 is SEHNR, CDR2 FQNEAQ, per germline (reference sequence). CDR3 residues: CASSAPTGYPGELFF. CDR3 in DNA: TGTGCCAGCAGCGCCCCTACAGGGTATCCCGGGGAGCTGTTTTTT.

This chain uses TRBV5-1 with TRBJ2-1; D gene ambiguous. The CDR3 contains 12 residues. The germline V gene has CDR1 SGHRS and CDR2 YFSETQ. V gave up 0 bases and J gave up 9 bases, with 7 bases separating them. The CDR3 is CASSLDYLEQFF. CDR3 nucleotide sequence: TGCGCCAGCAGCTTGGACTACCTTGAGCAGTTCTTC.

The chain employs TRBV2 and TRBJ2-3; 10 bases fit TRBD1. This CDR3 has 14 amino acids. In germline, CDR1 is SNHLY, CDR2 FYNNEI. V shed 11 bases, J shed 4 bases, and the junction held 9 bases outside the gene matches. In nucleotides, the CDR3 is TGTGCCGGAAGGACAGGGGGATTCGCAGATACGCAGTATTTT. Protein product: CAGRTGGFADTQYF.

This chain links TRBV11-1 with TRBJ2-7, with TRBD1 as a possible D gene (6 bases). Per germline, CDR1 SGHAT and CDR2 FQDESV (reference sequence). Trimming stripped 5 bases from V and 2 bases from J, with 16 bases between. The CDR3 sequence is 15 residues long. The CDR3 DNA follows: TGTGCCAGCAGCCCTCAGGGTCCAGGGGCCTACGAGCAGTACTTC. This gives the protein CASSPQGPGAYEQYF. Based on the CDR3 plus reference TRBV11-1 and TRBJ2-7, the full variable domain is EAEVAQSPRYKITEKSQAVAFWCDPISGHATLYWYRQILGQGPELLVQFQDESVVDDSQLPKDRFSAERLKGVDSTLKIQPAELGDSAMYLCASSPQGPGAYEQYFGPGTRLTVT.

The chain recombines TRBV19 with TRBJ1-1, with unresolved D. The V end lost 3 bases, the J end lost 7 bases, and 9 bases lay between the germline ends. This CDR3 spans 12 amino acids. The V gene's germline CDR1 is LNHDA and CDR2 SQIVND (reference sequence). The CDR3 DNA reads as TGTGCCAGTAGTATCGGCGCAGTTGAAGCTTTCTTT. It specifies CASSIGAVEAFF. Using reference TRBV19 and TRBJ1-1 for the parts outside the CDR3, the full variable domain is DGGITQSPKYLFRKEGQNVTLSCEQNLNHDAMYWYRQDPGQGLRLIYYSQIVNDFQKGDIAEGYSVSREKKESFPLTVTSAQKNPTAFYLCASSIGAVEAFFGQGTRLTVV.

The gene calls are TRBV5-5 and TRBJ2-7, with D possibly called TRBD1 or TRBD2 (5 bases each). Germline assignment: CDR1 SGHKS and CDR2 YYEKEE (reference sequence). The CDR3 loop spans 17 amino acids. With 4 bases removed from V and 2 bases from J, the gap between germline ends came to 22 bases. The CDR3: CASSPSARTVGPYEQYF. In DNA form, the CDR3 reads TGTGCCAGCAGCCCATCAGCCCGGACGGTGGGACCCTACGAGCAGTACTTC.